A single sample gave rise to the 18 T cell receptor beta chains below, sequenced in a study of cytomegalovirus exposure and HLA in healthy donors. The PCR had 60 Vbeta and 13 Jbeta primers. Assay: immunoSEQ multiplex PCR; the TCRdb copy retains only in-frame clones and omits some. Of some 200,000 clones listed, over 75% were seen once; the top ten hold 6.3%. The sequenced material came from PBMCs. These receptors all stem from a man in his forties in good health and CMV-seropositive.

The chain combines TRBV7-6 with TRBJ2-3; no firm D call. Trimming left V 5 bases short and J 0 bases short, with 3 bases between. Germline assignment: CDR1 SGHVS and CDR2 FNYEAQ. The CDR3 covers 12 residues. This CDR3 reads CASSESTDTQYF. In nucleotides, the CDR3 is TGTGCCAGCAGCGAGAGCACAGATACGCAGTATTTT.

The chain uses TRBV4-1 and TRBJ2-7; 10 bases agree with TRBD2. The CDR3 loop spans 15 amino acids. Germline CDR1 reads MGHRA; CDR2 reads YSYEKL. After removal of 3 bases from V and 4 bases from J, the junction contained 6 bases not matched to a gene. CDR3 residues: CASSQAGTSAYEQYF. The DNA for the CDR3 is TGCGCCAGCAGCCAGGCCGGGACTAGCGCTTACGAGCAGTACTTC.

The chain has TRBV15 and TRBJ1-5; D is undetermined. The length of the CDR3 is 13 residues. Germline loops: CDR1 LNHNV, CDR2 YYDKDF (reference sequence). V lost 1 base and J lost 11, with 12 bases in between. The CDR3 sequence is CATSRGEEETQHF. CDR3 bases: TGTGCCACCAGCAGAGGGGAGGAGGAGACCCAGCATTTT.

The chain uses TRBV19 and TRBJ1-2; a possible D gene is TRBD1 (5 bases). V was pared by 3 bases and J by 6 bases, with 11 bases between. The CDR3 length is 13 residues. Germline assignment: CDR1 LNHDA and CDR2 SQIVND (reference sequence). The CDR3: CASSIQSGDGYTF. CDR3 sequence (DNA): TGTGCCAGTAGTATCCAATCGGGGGATGGCTACACCTTC.

The rearrangement uses TRBV27 and TRBJ2-2, with D perhaps TRBD1 (5 bases). The CDR3 runs to 15 residues. Trimming pared 3 bases from V and 1 base from J, leaving 9 bases between. From germline, CDR1 is MNHEY and CDR2 SMNVEV (reference sequence). Written as DNA, the CDR3 is TGTGCCAGCAGTTTGACAGCCATGAACACCGGGGAGCTGTTTTTT. Encoded protein: CASSLTAMNTGELFF.

The chain carries TRBV6-5 and TRBJ1-4, with 7 bases aligning to TRBD1. CDR3 length: 12 residues. The ends lost 6 bases at V and 8 bases at J; junction bases unmatched: 3. CDR1 and CDR2 from the germline V gene are MNHEY and SVGAGI. This chain's CDR3 is CASSQTGEKLFF. CDR3 DNA sequence: TGTGCCAGCAGCCAGACAGGGGAAAAACTGTTTTTT.

The chain recombines TRBV9 with TRBJ1-1; D is possibly TRBD1 (5 bases). V shed 2 bases and J shed 8 bases, with 13 bases lying between them. Germline V lookup: CDR1 SGDLS, CDR2 YYNGEE. The CDR3 is 13 residues long. In DNA form, the CDR3 reads TGTGCCAGCAGCGTCGTCGGGGGATCAGAAGCTTTCTTT. Amino acids: CASSVVGGSEAFF.

The chain employs TRBV7-2 and TRBJ1-3; D perhaps matches TRBD1 (6 bases). The CDR3 length is 15 residues. Trimming removed 2 bases from V and 4 bases from J, with 12 bases in between. CDR1 is SGHTA and CDR2 is FQGNSA in the germline V gene. CDR3: CASSLSGEGGNTIYF. DNA for the CDR3: TGTGCCAGCAGCTTATCAGGGGAAGGAGGAAACACCATATATTTT.

This clone was observed once. The chain employs TRBV30 and TRBJ1-1; 7 nucleotides align to TRBD1. Looked up from germline, CDR1 is GTSNPN and CDR2 is SVGIG (reference sequence). CDR3 length: 12 residues. V lost 4 bases to trimming and J lost 11 bases; unmatched junction nucleotides: 10. The CDR3 reads CAWTSRGSGAFF. For the CDR3, the DNA is TGTGCCTGGACCAGCAGGGGGTCTGGGGCTTTCTTT. The entire variable domain, with the rest obtained from reference TRBV30 and TRBJ1-1, is as follows: SQTIHQWPATLVQPVGSPLSLECTVEGTSNPNLYWYRQAAGRGLQLLFYSVGIGQISSEVPQNLSASRPQDRQFILSSKKLLLSDSGFYLCAWTSRGSGAFFGQGTRLTVV.

This clone turned up a few times. The chain is built from TRBV25-1 and TRBJ2-2; TRBD1 matches 8 bases. Germline CDR1 MGHDK, CDR2 SYGVNS. The CDR3 spans 17 residues. V was clipped by 1 base and J by 2 bases; unmatched bases: 6. The CDR3 is CASSEFSTGGNTGELFF. Written as DNA, the CDR3 is TGTGCCAGCAGTGAATTCAGTACAGGGGGTAACACCGGGGAGCTGTTTTTT.

The CDR3 reads CASRLRETQYF. In nucleotides, the CDR3 is TGTGCCAGCAGGTTACGGGAGACCCAGTACTTC. The chain uses TRBV7-2 and TRBJ2-5; D gene ambiguous. CDR1 SGHTA and CDR2 FQGNSA come from the germline V gene. The CDR3 sequence is 11 residues long. Trimming took 6 bases from V and 5 from J, leaving 7 bases between them.

This clone has only one observation. This chain joins TRBV7-9 and TRBJ2-5, with a possible D match to TRBD2 (5 bases). Germline V CDR1 and CDR2: SEHNR, FQNEAQ (reference sequence). V lost 4 bases and J lost 11, with 17 bases in between. The length of the CDR3 is 13 residues. CDR3 coding DNA: TGTGCCAGCAGCTACTTACTGGGAGAAAAGCAGTACTTC. It translates to CASSYLLGEKQYF. Together with reference TRBV7-9 and TRBJ2-5, the CDR3 gives the full variable domain: DTGVSQNPRHKITKRGQNVTFRCDPISEHNRLYWYRQTLGQGPEFLTYFQNEAQLEKSRLLSDRFSAERPKGSFSTLEIQRTEQGDSAMYLCASSYLLGEKQYFGPGTRLLVL.

This CDR3 reads CASSVEGWQPQHF. Written as DNA, the CDR3 is TGTGCCAGCAGTGTTGAGGGTTGGCAGCCCCAGCATTTT. V is TRBV6-1 and J is TRBJ1-5, with D hard to call. V lost 4 bases and J lost 7, with 11 bases in between. Germline V lookup: CDR1 MNHNS, CDR2 SASEGT. CDR3 length: 13 amino acids.

This chain links TRBV15 with TRBJ2-7; 10 nucleotides match TRBD1. V lost 5 bases and J lost 6; bases outside the gene matches: 13. Germline CDR1 LNHNV, CDR2 YYDKDF (reference sequence). The CDR3 is made up of 16 amino acids. The CDR3 region has the DNA TGTGCCACCAGCCAGACCCCGGGACAGGGGCTTGTCGAGCAGTACTTC. It specifies CATSQTPGQGLVEQYF.

V gene TRBV27 combines with J gene TRBJ1-1; D gene ambiguous. Trimming shortened V by 4 bases and J by 5 bases, and 5 bases separated the two germline ends. The CDR3 loop spans 11 amino acids. Germline CDR1 is MNHEY and CDR2 is SMNVEV (reference sequence). The CDR3 DNA sequence: TGTGCCAGCAGTTCGTTGACTGAAGCTTTCTTT. Protein: CASSSLTEAFF.

V and J are TRBV7-3 and TRBJ1-1, with a tentative D call TRBD1 (6 bases). This CDR3 is built from 15 residues. V lost 2 bases and J 3 bases, leaving 13 bases between the germline ends. Germline values: CDR1 SGHTA, CDR2 FQGTGA. CDR3 sequence (DNA): TGTGCCAGCAGCTTATTGGGGGCCCATGACACTGAAGCTTTCTTT. This translates into CASSLLGAHDTEAFF.

V is TRBV4-3 and J is TRBJ2-7, with a possible D match to TRBD1 (6 bases). Germline values: CDR1 LGHNA, CDR2 YSLEER. Trimming removed 4 bases at V and 6 bases at J, with 10 bases between. The CDR3 loop spans 12 amino acids. CDR3 in DNA: TGCGCCAGCAGCCGCAACAGGGTCGAGCAGTACTTC. Its translation: CASSRNRVEQYF.

The count of this clone is one. This sequence joins TRBV6-1 and TRBJ2-3, with D possibly TRBD2 on 6 matching bases. V dropped 8 bases and J dropped 2 bases, with 17 bases sitting between them. The CDR3 runs 15 residues. The germline CDR1 and CDR2 sequences are MNHNS and SASEGT. Written as DNA, the CDR3 is TGTGCCAGCGGGGGGTTTCCGAGCTTCACAGATACGCAGTATTTT. It specifies CASGGFPSFTDTQYF.